The 23 T cell receptor beta chains in this list originate from one sample, sequenced in a study of blood T cell repertoires in COVID-19. The assay was immunoSEQ multiplex PCR, and TCRdb's table has in-frame clones only and misses some. The sample consists of fewer than 70,000 clones, 70% to 90% of them appearing once. The sample taken for sequencing was peripheral blood. The receptors come from a human donor in a cohort sampled during active COVID-19.

This chain uses TRBV29-1 with TRBJ1-1; D is undetermined. V was cut by 4 bases and J by 3 bases, with 9 bases left in between. The CDR3 totals 12 residues. Germline V lookup: CDR1 SQVTM, CDR2 ANQGSEA. CDR3 bases: TGCAGCGTTGGGGAGGGATACACTGAAGCTTTCTTT. As protein: CSVGEGYTEAFF.

This clone was found once. The CDR3 is CASSQGRGGPRNEQFF. CDR3 in DNA: TGCGCCAGCAGCCAAGGGCGCGGCGGTCCAAGGAATGAGCAGTTCTTC. The chain combines TRBV4-1 with TRBJ2-1, with D unclear. V shed 1 base and J shed 7 bases, with 17 bases lying between them. Germline V lookup: CDR1 MGHRA, CDR2 YSYEKL. CDR3 size: 16 residues.

The J gene is TRBJ2-3, the V gene TRBV7-6, with no clear D. Trimming removed 0 bases at V and 0 bases at J, with 16 bases between. Per germline, CDR1 SGHVS and CDR2 FNYEAQ. This CDR3 spans 18 amino acids. This CDR3 is CASSLAPMAARSTDTQYF. DNA for the CDR3: TGTGCCAGCAGCTTAGCCCCTATGGCAGCGAGGAGCACAGATACGCAGTATTTT.

The genes are TRBV2 and TRBJ2-7; 9 nucleotides line up with TRBD1. Germline-derived CDR1 and CDR2 are SNHLY and FYNNEI. CDR3 length equals 15 residues. Trimming at V came to 7 bases and at J to 2 bases, leaving 9 bases not matched to a gene. The CDR3 is CASTLNRGRAYEQYF. The DNA of the CDR3 is TGTGCCAGCACACTCAACAGGGGGCGCGCCTACGAGCAGTACTTC.

For the CDR3, the DNA is TGCGCCAGCAGCCAGGGCGGCGGGAGCAATCAGCCCCAGCATTTT. Amino acids: CASSQGGGSNQPQHF. The chain carries TRBV4-1 and TRBJ1-5; no definite D call. The CDR3 length is 15 residues. In germline, CDR1 is MGHRA, CDR2 YSYEKL. Between the trimmed V and J ends, which lost 3 bases and 1 base, there was a span of 10 bases.

The chain has TRBV7-2 and TRBJ2-3; D not resolved. Trimming removed 2 bases at V and 5 bases at J, with 11 bases between. The length of the CDR3 is 14 residues. Germline assignment: CDR1 SGHTA and CDR2 FQGNSA. This chain's CDR3 is CASSLSRRKDTQYF. The CDR3 coding sequence is TGTGCCAGCAGCTTATCTAGGAGAAAAGATACGCAGTATTTT.

The chain couples TRBV9 to TRBJ2-5, with TRBD2 as a possible D gene (5 bases). V dropped 0 bases and J dropped 1 base, with 7 bases sitting between them. CDR3 length: 14 amino acids. CDR1 is SGDLS and CDR2 is YYNGEE in the germline V gene. CDR3 amino acids: CASSVGLPQETQYF. The CDR3 DNA reads TGTGCCAGCAGCGTAGGACTACCCCAAGAGACCCAGTACTTC.

This chain uses TRBV5-1 with TRBJ2-7; weak D call: TRBD2 (5 bases). The CDR3 runs 14 residues. Trimming pared 1 base from V and 1 base from J, leaving 9 bases between. The germline V gene has CDR1 SGHRS and CDR2 YFSETQ. CDR3 nucleotide sequence: TGCGCCAGCAGCTTGTCCCCGGGGTCCTACGAGCAGTACTTC. Residues: CASSLSPGSYEQYF.

The V gene is TRBV7-4, the J gene TRBJ1-5, with D perhaps TRBD1 (6 bases). CDR3 size: 15 residues. Germline CDR1 reads SGHVT; CDR2 reads SQSDAQ. The V gene lost 1 base and the J gene lost 6 bases, with 13 bases spanning the gap. As DNA, the CDR3 is TGTGCCAGCAGCTTAGTCCAGGGGAGGGGTCAGCCCCAGCATTTT. This codes for CASSLVQGRGQPQHF.

The CDR3 reads CASALLAGGRDNEQFF. The CDR3 coding sequence is TGTGCCAGCGCACTTCTAGCGGGAGGGCGGGACAATGAGCAGTTCTTC. V gene TRBV9 combines with J gene TRBJ2-1, with 12 bases aligning to TRBD2. The CDR3 is 16 amino acids. After removal of 7 bases from V and 5 bases from J, the junction contained 10 bases not matched to a gene. Germline CDR1 SGDLS, CDR2 YYNGEE.

The sample holds one count of this clone. The rearrangement joins TRBV18 to TRBJ2-7; weak D call: TRBD1 (6 bases). CDR3 length: 14 amino acids. Germline assignment: CDR1 KGHSH and CDR2 LQKENI. V gave up 6 bases and J gave up 2 bases, with 14 bases separating them. CDR3 nucleotide sequence: TGTGCCAGCTCCACCCGACAGGCGACCTACGAGCAGTACTTC. Translated, it gives CASSTRQATYEQYF.

The rearrangement uses TRBV5-5 and TRBJ2-7; 8 nucleotides agree with TRBD1. Trimming cost V 0 bases and J 2 bases; bases outside gene matches: 13. This CDR3 is 18 amino acids long. CDR1 SGHKS and CDR2 YYEKEE come from the germline V gene (reference sequence). CDR3 coding DNA: TGTGCCAGCAGCTTGGGCCCCCAACGGACAGGGCTTGCCTACGAGCAGTACTTC. This gives the protein CASSLGPQRTGLAYEQYF.

This chain connects TRBV29-1 to TRBJ2-5; D is perhaps TRBD1 (7 bases). The V and J ends lost 7 bases and 2 bases respectively, with 14 bases between them. The germline V gene encodes CDR1 SQVTM and CDR2 ANQGSEA. The CDR3 covers 13 residues. CDR3 DNA sequence: TGCAGCGCCGGGGGACAGTTGCAAGAGACCCAGTACTTC. As protein: CSAGGQLQETQYF. The whole variable domain, remainder taken from reference TRBV29-1 and TRBJ2-5, is SAVISQKPSRDICQRGTSLTIQCQVDSQVTMMFWYRQQPGQSLTLIATANQGSEATYESGFVIDKFPISRPNLTFSTLTVSNMSPEDSSIYLCSAGGQLQETQYFGPGTRLLVL.

The J gene is TRBJ2-7, the V gene TRBV6-1; D is uncertain. CDR1 MNHNS and CDR2 SASEGT come from the germline V gene. The V end lost 1 base, the J end lost 0 bases, and 10 bases lay between the germline ends. The CDR3 sequence is 15 residues long. CDR3 bases: TGTGCCAGCAGTGAAGGTGCACTTAGCTCCTACGAGCAGTACTTC. This sequence encodes CASSEGALSSYEQYF.

The chain couples TRBV5-4 to TRBJ2-1, with 8 positions matching TRBD2. The V gene end was trimmed by 5 bases and the J gene end by 6 bases; junction bases not matched to a gene: 4. Germline-derived CDR1 and CDR2 are SGHNT and YYREEE (reference sequence). This CDR3 has 13 amino acids. DNA of the CDR3: TGTGCCAGCAGGACCGGGACTAGCAATGAGCAGTTCTTC. As protein: CASRTGTSNEQFF.

The J gene is TRBJ1-1, the V gene TRBV7-9, with a weak D call TRBD1 (6 bases). Per germline, CDR1 SEHNR and CDR2 FQNEAQ (reference sequence). Trimming pared 5 bases from V and 2 bases from J, leaving 12 bases between. The CDR3 covers 14 residues. The CDR3 coding sequence is TGTGCCAGCAGCCTTGACAGGCGAAACACTGAAGCTTTCTTT. This codes for CASSLDRRNTEAFF.

The rearrangement links TRBV7-9 to TRBJ1-6; 7 nucleotides align to TRBD1. In germline, CDR1 is SEHNR, CDR2 FQNEAQ (reference sequence). After removal of 7 bases from V and 8 bases from J, the junction contained 11 bases not matched to a gene. This CDR3 comprises 15 residues. The CDR3 region has the DNA TGTGCCAGCACCCCCACGGAGGGGGCTCATTCACCCCTCCACTTT. Protein product: CASTPTEGAHSPLHF. The full variable domain, with the rest looked up from reference TRBV7-9 and TRBJ1-6, is DTGVSQNPRHKITKRGQNVTFRCDPISEHNRLYWYRQTLGQGPEFLTYFQNEAQLEKSRLLSDRFSAERPKGSFSTLEIQRTEQGDSAMYLCASTPTEGAHSPLHFGNGTRLTVT.

Details on this clone: The junction departs from the called germline gene at one end, perhaps through a read error. J is TRBJ1-3 and V is TRBV6-5; perhaps TRBD1 as D (6 bases). Germline loops: CDR1 MNHEY, CDR2 SVGAGI. The CDR3 is made up of 15 amino acids. DNA for the CDR3: TGTGCCAGCAGTTACAGGGGGAGCTCTGGAAACACCACATATTTT. Protein product: CASSYRGSSGNTTYF.

The chain employs TRBV28 and TRBJ1-2; D gene unclear. Germline CDR1 reads MDHEN; CDR2 reads SYDVKM. This CDR3 is 12 amino acids long. V dropped 3 bases and J dropped 6 bases, with 8 bases sitting between them. The DNA of the CDR3 is TGTGCCAGCAGTTTTTCGGGGAATGGCTACACCTTC. Its translation is CASSFSGNGYTF.

This clone has a handful of counts. V usage is TRBV30 and J usage is TRBJ2-7, with a possible D match to TRBD1 (6 bases). The CDR3 runs 13 residues. Germline V gene lookup returns CDR1 GTSNPN and CDR2 SVGIG (reference sequence). The V gene lost 0 bases and the J gene lost 4 bases, with 10 bases spanning the gap. The CDR3 sequence is CAWSVLQGYEQYF. CDR3 DNA sequence: TGTGCCTGGAGTGTGCTACAGGGATACGAGCAGTACTTC.

This chain connects TRBV6-5 to TRBJ1-3; D gene ambiguous. V lost 6 bases and J 0 bases, leaving 6 bases between the germline ends. The CDR3 runs 13 residues. Germline CDR1 reads MNHEY; CDR2 reads SVGAGI. This CDR3 is CASRENSGNTIYF. CDR3 coding DNA: TGTGCCAGCAGGGAGAACTCTGGAAACACCATATATTTT.

The J gene is TRBJ2-3, the V gene TRBV10-2, with D uncertain. The germline gives CDR1 WSHSY, CDR2 SAAADI. V lost 7 bases to trimming and J lost 0 bases, with 11 bases between them. CDR3 size: 14 residues. CDR3 DNA sequence: TGCGCCAGCAAAGAGGAGTCTAGCACAGATACGCAGTATTTT. It is translated as CASKEESSTDTQYF.

The chain couples TRBV6-6 to TRBJ2-3, with a tentative D call TRBD1 (6 bases). V was trimmed by 4 bases and J by 0 bases, leaving 11 bases between them. This CDR3 is built from 15 residues. Germline V gene lookup returns CDR1 MNHNY and CDR2 SVGAGI (reference sequence). The CDR3 nucleotides are TGTGCCAGCAGTTCCAAGGGGGTGAGCACAGATACGCAGTATTTT. This translates into CASSSKGVSTDTQYF.